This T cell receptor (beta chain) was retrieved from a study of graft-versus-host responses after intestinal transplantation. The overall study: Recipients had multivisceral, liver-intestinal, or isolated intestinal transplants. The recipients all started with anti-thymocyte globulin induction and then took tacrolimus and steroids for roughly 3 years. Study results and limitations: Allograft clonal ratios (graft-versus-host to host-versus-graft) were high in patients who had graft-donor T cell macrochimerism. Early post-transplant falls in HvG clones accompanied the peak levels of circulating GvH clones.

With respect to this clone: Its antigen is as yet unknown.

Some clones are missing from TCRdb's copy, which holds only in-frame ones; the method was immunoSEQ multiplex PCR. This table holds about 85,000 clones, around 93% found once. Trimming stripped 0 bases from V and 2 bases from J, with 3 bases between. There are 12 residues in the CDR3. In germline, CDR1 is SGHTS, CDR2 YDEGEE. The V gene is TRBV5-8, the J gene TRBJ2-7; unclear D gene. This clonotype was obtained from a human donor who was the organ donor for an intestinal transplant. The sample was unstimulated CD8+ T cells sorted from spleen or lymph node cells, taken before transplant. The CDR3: CASSLGTYEQYF. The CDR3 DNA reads TGTGCCAGCAGCTTGGGGACCTACGAGCAGTACTTC.